This T cell receptor (beta chain) was captured by sequencing in a study of T-cell reconstitution after alpha-beta-depleted transplantation in children. This clonotype has just a few counts. Unique molecular identifiers were built into the TCRbeta library. MiXCR, applied by TCRdb to the PCR reads, yields one record per CDR3 protein. Of 500,000 or so distinct CDR3 sequences in the sample, about an eighth are singletons; the top ten hold about 14%. J gave up 2 bases and V 5 bases, and 5 bases lay outside the gene matches. CDR3 length: 14 residues. Germline CDR1 reads DFQATT; CDR2 reads SNEGSKA (reference sequence).

The TCR comes from a female patient aged 2 to 10 who had a stem cell transplant for aplastic anemia, so the T cells may come from the graft donor. The specimen was PBMCs, mostly from graft donor cells, collected 180 days after TCRalphabeta/CD19-depleted stem cell transplant. This sequence joins TRBV20-1 and TRBJ2-3; TRBD2 agrees at 9 bases. CDR3 sequence reads: CSAFSGGLTDTQYF. Here the CDR3 DNA reads TGCAGTGCTTTCAGCGGGGGGCTCACAGATACGCAGTATTTT.